What follows are 21 T cell receptor beta chains derived from one specimen sequenced in a study of blood T cell repertoires in COVID-19. Here immunoSEQ multiplex PCR was the method, and the copy in TCRdb shows in-frame clones only, minus some. The sample includes roughly 340,000 clones, about 89% seen only once; the top ten take approximately 1.9%. Sequencing was performed on PBMCs or T cells enriched from blood (not recorded which). The receptors here all came from a man aged 40-50 years in a cohort exposed to, infected with or recovered from COVID-19 (not recorded which).

This clone occurred once. This chain uses TRBV18 with TRBJ1-1; TRBD1 agrees at 7 bases. V lost 6 bases to trimming and J lost 0 bases; unmatched junction nucleotides: 10. This CDR3 has 16 amino acids. The germline V gene encodes CDR1 KGHSH and CDR2 LQKENI. The CDR3, as DNA: TGTGCCAGCTCCGTATCGACAGGGACCATGAACACTGAAGCTTTCTTT. Translating gives CASSVSTGTMNTEAFF.

The rearrangement joins TRBV3-1 (or the pseudogene TRBV3-2) to TRBJ1-4; tentatively, D is TRBD1 (5 bases). The length of the CDR3 is 17 residues. From germline, CDR1 is LGHDT and CDR2 YNNKEL (reference sequence). Trimming removed 2 bases at V and 8 bases at J, with 21 bases between. The CDR3 nucleotides are TGTGCCAGCAGCCAAAGCGCCCTGGGTAGGGGCGGAGAAAAACTGTTTTTT. Protein: CASSQSALGRGGEKLFF.

The chain recombines TRBV28 with TRBJ2-7; D may be TRBD1 (6 bases). This CDR3 comprises 13 residues. Germline V gene data show CDR1 as MDHEN and CDR2 as SYDVKM. Trimming took off 6 bases at V and 2 bases at J, with 11 bases between the two ends. In DNA, the CDR3 is TGTGCCAGCAGAACCGACAGGCCCTACGAGCAGTACTTC. It specifies CASRTDRPYEQYF.

The chain couples TRBV4-1 to TRBJ2-2, with TRBD1 matching 8 bases. This CDR3 has 16 amino acids. Germline V gives CDR1 MGHRA, CDR2 YSYEKL. The V segment lost 1 base and the J segment 2 bases; nucleotides outside the gene matches: 3. The CDR3: CASSQVGQANTGELFF. Here the CDR3 DNA reads TGCGCCAGCAGCCAAGTGGGACAGGCAAACACCGGGGAGCTGTTTTTT.

This rearrangement joins TRBV7-9 to TRBJ2-5; 8 bases are a match to TRBD1. With 0 bases clipped from V and 5 bases from J, the junction kept 11 bases outside the gene matches. Germline lookup yields CDR1 SEHNR and CDR2 FQNEAQ (reference sequence). The CDR3 contains 17 residues. The CDR3 DNA reads TGTGCCAGCAGCTTAGCGCTGGACAGGGATGATAGGGAGACCCAGTACTTC. Its translation: CASSLALDRDDRETQYF.

V and J are TRBV12-3 or TRBV12-4 and TRBJ1-2; D possibly corresponds to TRBD1 (5 bases). Trimming cost V 2 bases and J 8 bases, with 12 bases left between them. The CDR3 runs to 13 residues. In DNA, the CDR3 is TGTGCCAGCAGTTTACTGGCAGGGCACGGCTACACCTTC. Its protein product is CASSLLAGHGYTF.

This clone was seen more than once but under ten times. The chain combines TRBV19 with TRBJ1-5; D gene ambiguous. CDR1 and CDR2 (germline): LNHDA, SQIVND (reference sequence). V lost 3 bases and J 6 bases, leaving 18 bases between the germline ends. This CDR3 has 16 amino acids. The CDR3 sequence: CASSILLPREGQPQHF. The CDR3 region has the DNA TGTGCCAGTAGTATTCTATTACCCCGGGAGGGTCAGCCCCAGCATTTT.

This chain connects TRBV19 to TRBJ1-2, with TRBD1 matching 8 bases. The CDR3 totals 13 residues. Germline CDR1 LNHDA, CDR2 SQIVND (reference sequence). V lost 5 bases, J lost 3 bases, and 2 bases stayed unmatched. The CDR3 sequence is CASSLTGDYGYTF. The CDR3 nucleotides are TGTGCCAGTAGTTTGACAGGGGACTATGGCTACACCTTC.

The CDR3 sequence: CASSGQDDYGYTF. CDR3 DNA: TGTGCCAGTAGTGGACAGGACGACTATGGCTACACCTTC. The V gene is TRBV19, the J gene TRBJ1-2, with 7 bases identical to TRBD1. The CDR3 consists of 13 residues. J was trimmed by 3 bases and V by 5 bases; bases with no gene match: 3. Looked up from germline, CDR1 is LNHDA and CDR2 is SQIVND (reference sequence).

This clone was detected once. The chain is built from TRBV25-1 and TRBJ2-1, with a possible D match to TRBD2 (5 bases). Trimming pared 5 bases from V and 8 bases from J, leaving 19 bases between. Germline values: CDR1 MGHDK, CDR2 SYGVNS. This CDR3 spans 15 amino acids. CDR3 coding DNA: TGTGCCAGCAGTCTCCACAGCGGACCCGGAGATGAGCAGTTCTTC. This encodes CASSLHSGPGDEQFF.

This clone turned up a few times. J is TRBJ2-1 and V is TRBV13; D unclear. CDR1 is PRHDT and CDR2 is FYEKMQ in the germline V gene (reference sequence). Between the trimmed V and J ends, which lost 5 bases and 1 base, there was a span of 12 bases. The CDR3 contains 15 residues. The CDR3 region is CASSPRPGSYNEQFF. Written as DNA, the CDR3 is TGTGCCAGCAGCCCCCGACCCGGGTCCTACAATGAGCAGTTCTTC.

The chain couples TRBV5-1 to TRBJ2-3, with D possibly TRBD2 on 6 matching bases. The CDR3 is made up of 13 amino acids. Germline values: CDR1 SGHRS, CDR2 YFSETQ. The germline V and J ends were trimmed by 3 bases and 1 base, with 6 bases remaining between them. CDR3 loop: CASSWGGTDTQYF. Here the CDR3 DNA reads TGCGCCAGCAGCTGGGGGGGCACAGATACGCAGTATTTT.

This clone was recorded only once. CDR3 coding DNA: TGTGCCACCAGCAGAGATGATGGACAGGGGGCGAATTATGGTGGCTACACCTTC. Amino acid sequence: CATSRDDGQGANYGGYTF. The chain joins TRBV15 to TRBJ1-2; 11 nucleotides align to TRBD1. With 0 bases clipped from V and 7 bases from J, the junction kept 13 bases outside the gene matches. CDR3 size: 18 residues. The germline V gene encodes CDR1 LNHNV and CDR2 YYDKDF (reference sequence). The whole variable domain, remainder taken from reference TRBV15 and TRBJ1-2, is DAMVIQNPRYQVTQFGKPVTLSCSQTLNHNVMYWYQQKSSQAPKLLFHYYDKDFNNEADTPDNFQSRRPNTSFCFLDIRSPGLGDTAMYLCATSRDDGQGANYGGYTFGSGTRLTVV.

V gene TRBV7-2 combines with J gene TRBJ1-6, with TRBD1 matching over 8 bases. J was trimmed by 11 bases and V by 4 bases; bases with no gene match: 7. This CDR3 has 14 residues. The germline CDR1 and CDR2 sequences are SGHTA and FQGNSA. As DNA, the CDR3 is TGTGCCAGCAGCTCGGACAGGGTGGTGGCACCCCTCCACTTT. The encoded protein is CASSSDRVVAPLHF.

The chain links TRBV4-1 to TRBJ1-1; D may be TRBD1 (5 bases). The germline V and J ends were trimmed by 1 base and 0 bases, with 12 bases remaining between them. CDR3 length: 16 residues. Germline CDR1 and CDR2: MGHRA and YSYEKL. This chain's CDR3 is CASSQVWGSMNTEAFF. The CDR3 nucleotides read TGCGCCAGCAGCCAAGTATGGGGCAGCATGAACACTGAAGCTTTCTTT.

This clone is a singleton in its sample. This chain connects TRBV7-2 to TRBJ2-5; TRBD2 agrees at 11 bases. V lost 0 bases to trimming and J lost 4 bases; unmatched junction nucleotides: 4. The germline gives CDR1 SGHTA, CDR2 FQGNSA. CDR3 length equals 16 residues. The CDR3 DNA reads as TGTGCCAGCAGCTTAGCGGTAGCGGGAGGGGGAGAGACCCAGTACTTC. It encodes CASSLAVAGGGETQYF.

V and J are TRBV9 and TRBJ1-2; a weak D match, TRBD1 (6 bases). The CDR3 loop spans 15 amino acids. Between the trimmed V and J ends, which lost 3 bases and 7 bases, there was a span of 19 bases. The germline V gene encodes CDR1 SGDLS and CDR2 YYNGEE. CDR3 in DNA: TGTGCCAGCAGCGCTGGTAGTTGGGGGCCGGGTGGCTACACCTTC. Translating it yields CASSAGSWGPGGYTF.

The chain uses TRBV15 and TRBJ2-1; D might be TRBD2 (5 bases). Trimming left V 3 bases short and J 4 bases short, with 10 bases between. This CDR3 region has 14 residues. In germline, CDR1 is LNHNV, CDR2 YYDKDF (reference sequence). DNA for the CDR3: TGTGCCACCAGCAGGCGGGCCGAGTACAATGAGCAGTTCTTC. This gives the protein CATSRRAEYNEQFF.

This clone turned up a few times. This chain uses TRBV10-3 with TRBJ2-7, with 9 positions matching TRBD1. The CDR3 loop spans 13 amino acids. Germline V gene data show CDR1 as ENHRY and CDR2 as SYGVKD. Germline trimming cut 7 bases from V and 7 bases from J; bases unmatched to any gene: 8. In DNA, the CDR3 is TGTGCCATCAACAGGGACAGGGAAGGGGAGCAGTACTTC. Its translation: CAINRDREGEQYF.

The chain links TRBV5-1 to TRBJ2-7, with a weak D call TRBD2 (5 bases). Germline V gene lookup returns CDR1 SGHRS and CDR2 YFSETQ. This CDR3 has 14 amino acids. Trimming took off 4 bases at V and 2 bases at J, with 13 bases between the two ends. CDR3 in DNA: TGCGCCAGCAGCATCGGACTGATACCCTACGAGCAGTACTTC. It is translated as CASSIGLIPYEQYF. The whole variable domain, filled in from reference TRBV5-1 and TRBJ2-7, reads KAGVTQTPRYLIKTRGQQVTLSCSPISGHRSVSWYQQTPGQGLQFLFEYFSETQRNKGNFPGRFSGRQFSNSRSEMNVSTLELGDSALYLCASSIGLIPYEQYFGPGTRLTVT.

The chain joins TRBV5-4 to TRBJ2-2, with 9 bases aligning to TRBD1. CDR1 SGHNT and CDR2 YYREEE come from the germline V gene (reference sequence). The CDR3 has 16 amino acids. V trimming: 1 base; J trimming: 2 bases; junction bases outside the gene matches: 3. The CDR3 DNA reads as TGTGCCAGCAGCTTGCGGACAGGGGCTAACACCGGGGAGCTGTTTTTT. Protein product: CASSLRTGANTGELFF.